This TCR beta chain was obtained from a study of memory CD8 T cells in hepatitis C reinfection. As for the study in general: After reinfection, two primary-infection resolvers became chronically infected. A positive HCV RNA test after two negatives ≥60 days apart defined reinfection. Samples before reinfection came 55 to 20 weeks prior to detection.

Some clones are missing from TCRdb's copy, which holds only in-frame ones; the method was immunoSEQ multiplex PCR. The sample has more than 45,000 clones; roughly 90% are singletons. Time point in this sample: pre-reinfection, 55 to 20 weeks before reinfection detection. No in vitro expansion preceded TCR sequencing of the sorted cells. About this clone itself: Its target is not known.

Study-wide results and caveats: About five donors were too few for definitive public clonotype conclusions.

This sequence was found in a man aged 18 to 30 with hepatitis C virus infection. The sequenced material came from naive CD8+ T cells sorted from blood.

CDR3 in DNA: TGTGCCAGCAGCTTAGAGAAGGGGCAGGGGTTCCCCACTAATGAAAAACTGTTTTTT. Translated, it gives CASSLEKGQGFPTNEKLFF. The gene calls are TRBV11-2 and TRBJ1-4; D possibly corresponds to TRBD1 (6 bases). V was cut by 0 bases and J by 2 bases, with 19 bases left in between. CDR1 is SGHAT and CDR2 is FQNNGV in the germline V gene. The CDR3 covers 19 residues.